In its sample, the clone carrying this T cell receptor beta chain was seen a few times. Its antigen is as yet unknown. The sample holds other DNA sequences that translate to the same CDR3. PCR was performed using 60 Vbeta and 13 Jbeta primers. Assay: immunoSEQ multiplex PCR; the TCRdb copy retains only in-frame clones and omits some. The table lists around 61,000 clones, roughly nine tenths of them singletons, with about 1.6% in the top ten. These data are taken from a study of cytomegalovirus exposure and HLA in healthy donors. Study-wide results and limits: Listed as cytomegalovirus-associated were 150 to 200 TCR beta chains.

The sequence came from a man aged 30 to 39 in good health and CMV-seropositive. Material: PBMCs.

CDR3 protein: CASSLGQGAVDGYTF. The CDR3 DNA sequence: TGCGCCAGCAGCTTGGGACAGGGGGCGGTGGATGGCTACACCTTC. This chain links TRBV5-1 with TRBJ1-2, with 10 nucleotides matching TRBD1. The CDR3 covers 15 residues. CDR1 and CDR2 from the germline V gene are SGHRS and YFSETQ. J gave up 6 bases and V 0 bases, and 5 bases lay outside the gene matches.